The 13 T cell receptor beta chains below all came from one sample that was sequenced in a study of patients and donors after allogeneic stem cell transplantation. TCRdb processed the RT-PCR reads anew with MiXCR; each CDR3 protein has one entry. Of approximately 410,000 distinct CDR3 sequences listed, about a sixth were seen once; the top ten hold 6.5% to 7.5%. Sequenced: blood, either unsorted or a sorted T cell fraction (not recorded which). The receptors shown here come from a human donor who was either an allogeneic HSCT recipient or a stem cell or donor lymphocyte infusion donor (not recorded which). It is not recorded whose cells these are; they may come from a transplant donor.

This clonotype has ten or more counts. The DNA for the CDR3 is TGTGCCAGCAGTTTTCCGCCTTTGTTCCGGGGGTCGAAGACCCAGTACTTC. It is translated as CASSFPPLFRGSKTQYF. The V call is TRBV6-2 or TRBV6-3, the J call TRBJ2-5, with TRBD2 as a possible D gene (6 bases). The CDR3 has 17 residues. V was clipped by 4 bases and J by 6 bases, with 24 bases between them. CDR1 is MNHEY and CDR2 is SVGEGT in the germline V gene.

CDR3 sequence reads: CASSPGLGFYEQYF. The CDR3 DNA follows: TGTGCCAGCAGCCCTGGACTAGGATTCTACGAGCAGTACTTC. The chain is built from TRBV14 and TRBJ2-7; TRBD2 matches 7 bases. Germline V gene lookup returns CDR1 SGHDN and CDR2 FVKESK. V dropped 4 bases and J dropped 3; count of bases not matched to a gene: 6. The length of the CDR3 is 14 residues. The full variable domain, completed using reference TRBV14 and TRBJ2-7, is EAGVTQFPSHSVIEKGQTVTLRCDPISGHDNLYWYRRVMGKEIKFLLHFVKESKQDESGMPNNRFLAERTGGTYSTLKVQPAELEDSGVYFCASSPGLGFYEQYFGPGTRLTVT.

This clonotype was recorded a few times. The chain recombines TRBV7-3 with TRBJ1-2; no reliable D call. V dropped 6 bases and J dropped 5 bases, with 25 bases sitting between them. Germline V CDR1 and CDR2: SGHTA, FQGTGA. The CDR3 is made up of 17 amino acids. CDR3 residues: CASSPSPGLKDTYGYTF. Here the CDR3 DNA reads TGTGCCAGCAGTCCGAGTCCGGGCTTAAAGGATACGTATGGCTACACCTTC.

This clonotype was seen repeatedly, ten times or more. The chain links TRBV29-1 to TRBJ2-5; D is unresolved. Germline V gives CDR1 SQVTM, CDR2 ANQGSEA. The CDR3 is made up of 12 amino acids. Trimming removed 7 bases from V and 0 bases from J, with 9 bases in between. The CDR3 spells CSAGAYQETQYF. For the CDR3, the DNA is TGCAGCGCCGGAGCGTACCAAGAGACCCAGTACTTC.

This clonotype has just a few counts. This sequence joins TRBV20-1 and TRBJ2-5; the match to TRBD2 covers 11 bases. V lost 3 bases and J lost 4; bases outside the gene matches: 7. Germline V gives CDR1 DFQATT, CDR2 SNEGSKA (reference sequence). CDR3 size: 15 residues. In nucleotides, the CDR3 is TGCAGTGCTAGTCGACTAGCGGGGATTGTAGAGACCCAGTACTTC. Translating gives CSASRLAGIVETQYF.

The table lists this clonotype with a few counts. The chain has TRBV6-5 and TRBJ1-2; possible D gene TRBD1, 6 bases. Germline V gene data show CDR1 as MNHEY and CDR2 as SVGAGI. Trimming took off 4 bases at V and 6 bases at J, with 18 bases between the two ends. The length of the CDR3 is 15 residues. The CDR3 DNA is TGTGCCAGCAGTTTCGAGTGGCAGGGGAACGATGGCTACACCTTC. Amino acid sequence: CASSFEWQGNDGYTF.

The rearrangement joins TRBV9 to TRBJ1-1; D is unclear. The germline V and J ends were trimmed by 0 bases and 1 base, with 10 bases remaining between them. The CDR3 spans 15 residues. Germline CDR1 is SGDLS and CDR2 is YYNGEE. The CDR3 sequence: CASSVVGQKNTEAFF. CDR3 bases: TGTGCCAGCAGCGTAGTCGGGCAGAAGAACACTGAAGCTTTCTTT.

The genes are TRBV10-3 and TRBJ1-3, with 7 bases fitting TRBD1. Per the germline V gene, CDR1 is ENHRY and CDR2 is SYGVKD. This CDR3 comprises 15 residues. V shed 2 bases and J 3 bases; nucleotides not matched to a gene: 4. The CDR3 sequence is CAISERGGRGNTIYF. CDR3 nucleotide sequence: TGTGCCATCAGTGAGCGAGGGGGCCGTGGAAACACCATATATTTT.

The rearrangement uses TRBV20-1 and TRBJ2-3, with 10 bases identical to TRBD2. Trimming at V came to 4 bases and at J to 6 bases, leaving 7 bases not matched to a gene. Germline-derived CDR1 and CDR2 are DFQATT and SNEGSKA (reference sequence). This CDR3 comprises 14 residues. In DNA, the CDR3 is TGCAGTGCTATAAGCGGGAGGGCCCTGGATACGCAGTATTTT. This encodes CSAISGRALDTQYF.

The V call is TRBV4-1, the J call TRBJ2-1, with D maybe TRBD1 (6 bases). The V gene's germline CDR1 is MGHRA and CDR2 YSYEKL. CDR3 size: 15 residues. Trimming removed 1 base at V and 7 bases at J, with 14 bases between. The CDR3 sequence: CASSQAREGGNEQFF. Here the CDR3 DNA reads TGCGCCAGCAGCCAAGCCCGGGAAGGGGGAAATGAGCAGTTCTTC.

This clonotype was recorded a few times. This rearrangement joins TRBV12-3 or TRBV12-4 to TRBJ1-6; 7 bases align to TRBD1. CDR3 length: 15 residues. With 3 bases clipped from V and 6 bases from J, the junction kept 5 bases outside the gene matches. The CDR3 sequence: CASSFDRDGNSPLHF. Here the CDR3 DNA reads TGTGCCAGCAGTTTTGACAGGGATGGTAATTCACCCCTCCACTTT.

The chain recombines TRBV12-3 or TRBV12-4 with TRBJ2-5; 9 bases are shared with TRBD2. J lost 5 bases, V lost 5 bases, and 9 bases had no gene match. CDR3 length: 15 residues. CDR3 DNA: TGTGCCAGCAGTCAGGGACTAGCTGTTTCCGAGACCCAGTACTTC. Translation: CASSQGLAVSETQYF.

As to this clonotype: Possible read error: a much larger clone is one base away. The CDR3 loop reads CASSFRDGINGQFF. DNA for the CDR3: TGTGCCAGCAGTTTCCGCGACGGGATCAATGGGCAGTTCTTC. V is TRBV12-3 or TRBV12-4 and J is TRBJ2-1; D may be TRBD2 (5 bases). This CDR3 comprises 14 residues.